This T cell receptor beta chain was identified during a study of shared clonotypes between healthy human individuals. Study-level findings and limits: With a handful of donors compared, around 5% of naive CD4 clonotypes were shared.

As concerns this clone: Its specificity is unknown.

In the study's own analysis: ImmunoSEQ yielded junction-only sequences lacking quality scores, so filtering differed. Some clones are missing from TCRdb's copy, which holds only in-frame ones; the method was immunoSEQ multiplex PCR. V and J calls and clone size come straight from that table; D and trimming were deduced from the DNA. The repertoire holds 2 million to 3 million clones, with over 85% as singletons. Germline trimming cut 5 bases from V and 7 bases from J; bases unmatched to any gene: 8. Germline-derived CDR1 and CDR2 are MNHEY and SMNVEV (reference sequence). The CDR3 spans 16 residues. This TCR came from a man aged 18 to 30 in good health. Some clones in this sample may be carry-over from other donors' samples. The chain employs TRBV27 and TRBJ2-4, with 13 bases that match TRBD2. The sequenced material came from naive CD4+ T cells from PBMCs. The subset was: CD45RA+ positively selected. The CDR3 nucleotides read TGTGCCAGCAGTCTCCGGACTAGCGGGAGAGGGAACATTCAGTACTTC. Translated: CASSLRTSGRGNIQYF.